This T cell receptor beta chain is drawn from a study of OX40 agonist ivuxolimab in advanced cancers. The sample holds one count of this clone. The germline V gene encodes CDR1 SGHTA and CDR2 FQGNSA. CDR3 length: 16 residues. TCRdb's table, derived via immunoSEQ multiplex PCR, lists solely in-frame clones and lacks some. The sample yields around 69,000 clones, around 88% seen once. The TCR comes from an adult with an advanced solid tumor such as melanoma, head and neck, liver or kidney cancer. The material was CD4+ or CD8+ T cells sorted from blood, obtained in a trial of the OX40 agonist ivuxolimab. V usage is TRBV7-2 and J usage is TRBJ2-5; D assignment may be TRBD1 or TRBD2 (5 bases each). Matching the DNA end better, TRBJ2-7 makes the J call doubtful. The CDR3 reads CASTEYAGRRTYEQYF. The CDR3 DNA sequence: TGTGCCAGCACCGAGTATGCAGGGAGAAGAACCTACGAGCAGTACTTC.